These 15 T cell receptor beta chains came from one sample sequenced in a study of long-term antiretroviral therapy in people with HIV. A v3.0 immunoSEQ assay was performed at survey level. Method: immunoSEQ multiplex PCR; TCRdb's copy keeps in-frame clones and lacks some. The sample holds tens of thousands of clones, about 86% seen once. The sequenced sample was unsorted PBMCs, obtained 1.3 years after starting antiretroviral therapy. These receptors came from a man between 60 and 70 years old with HIV.

V and J are TRBV18 and TRBJ1-4; no clear D. Trimming pared 1 base from V and 7 bases from J, leaving 16 bases between. Germline lookup yields CDR1 KGHSH and CDR2 LQKENI. The CDR3 totals 16 residues. DNA of the CDR3: TGTGCCAGCTCACCACGGGCCGTAGGGTTAGGTGAAAAACTGTTTTTT. Translation gives CASSPRAVGLGEKLFF.

This clone appeared a single time. The genes are TRBV5-1 and TRBJ1-4, with D possibly TRBD1 on 5 matching bases. V was clipped by 1 base and J by 5 bases, with 6 bases between them. The CDR3 is made up of 13 amino acids. CDR1 and CDR2 (germline): SGHRS, YFSETQ. The CDR3 protein is CASSLRGNEKLFF. CDR3 nucleotides: TGCGCCAGCAGCTTGAGGGGAAATGAAAAACTGTTTTTT.

The CDR3 here is CASSPWISSYEQYF. DNA for the CDR3: TGTGCCAGCAGCCCCTGGATTAGCTCCTACGAGCAGTACTTC. This rearrangement joins TRBV9 to TRBJ2-7, with D hard to call. The length of the CDR3 is 14 residues. Trimming removed 4 bases from V and 0 bases from J, with 11 bases in between. Germline CDR1 reads SGDLS; CDR2 reads YYNGEE.

This chain uses TRBV18 with TRBJ2-2, with D unclear. V lost 3 bases and J lost 9, with 8 bases in between. Germline assignment: CDR1 KGHSH and CDR2 LQKENI. The CDR3 is 12 residues long. CDR3 loop: CASSPDRRELFF. The CDR3 DNA reads TGTGCCAGCTCACCGGACCGGCGGGAGCTGTTTTTT.

The V call is TRBV5-4, the J call TRBJ1-3; perhaps TRBD1 as D (5 bases). Germline V gives CDR1 SGHNT, CDR2 YYREEE (reference sequence). The CDR3 runs 17 residues. V lost 4 bases and J lost 4, with 21 bases in between. This CDR3 reads CASSPHSPSGPGNTIYF. CDR3 in DNA: TGTGCCAGCAGCCCCCATTCCCCCTCAGGGCCGGGAAACACCATATATTTT.

CDR3 nucleotide sequence: TGCAGTGCTTCCCCCTACGAGCAGTACTTC. This encodes CSASPYEQYF. The V and J genes are TRBV20-1 and TRBJ2-7; D unresolved. This CDR3 contains 10 residues. Trimming shortened V by 5 bases and J by 2 bases, and 4 bases separated the two germline ends. The germline V gene encodes CDR1 DFQATT and CDR2 SNEGSKA (reference sequence).

The rearrangement links TRBV19 to TRBJ2-1; no firm D call. Trimming left V 5 bases short and J 6 bases short, with 14 bases between. The germline CDR1 and CDR2 sequences are LNHDA and SQIVND (reference sequence). There are 14 residues in the CDR3. The CDR3 reads CASSGIDTLNEQFF. CDR3 bases: TGTGCCAGTAGTGGGATAGACACGCTCAATGAGCAGTTCTTC.

This sequence joins TRBV7-9 and TRBJ1-4; 8 nucleotides line up with TRBD1. The germline CDR1 and CDR2 sequences are SEHNR and FQNEAQ (reference sequence). The CDR3 is made up of 16 amino acids. V was clipped by 4 bases and J by 0 bases; unmatched bases: 4. The CDR3 DNA reads as TGTGCCAGCAGCTATCGACAGGGGACAACTAATGAAAAACTGTTTTTT. It specifies CASSYRQGTTNEKLFF. The full variable domain, in which reference TRBV7-9 and TRBJ1-4 provide the parts outside the CDR3, is DTGVSQNPRHKITKRGQNVTFRCDPISEHNRLYWYRQTLGQGPEFLTYFQNEAQLEKSRLLSDRFSAERPKGSFSTLEIQRTEQGDSAMYLCASSYRQGTTNEKLFFGSGTQLSVL.

The rearrangement joins TRBV5-6 to TRBJ2-3; TRBD2 is a possible D gene (5 bases). Germline V gene lookup returns CDR1 SGHDT and CDR2 YYEEEE. Trimming took off 4 bases at V and 4 bases at J, with 19 bases between the two ends. CDR3 length: 16 amino acids. This CDR3 reads CASSPGRAERADTQYF. CDR3 in DNA: TGTGCCAGCAGCCCTGGTAGAGCGGAGCGCGCAGATACGCAGTATTTT.

This sequence joins TRBV27 and TRBJ1-2; maybe TRBD1 (6 bases). The germline V gene encodes CDR1 MNHEY and CDR2 SMNVEV (reference sequence). This CDR3 is 13 amino acids long. Trimming removed 5 bases from V and 4 bases from J, with 11 bases in between. The CDR3 loop is CASSDVGAYGYTF. The CDR3 region has the DNA TGTGCCAGCAGTGACGTGGGGGCCTATGGCTACACCTTC.

The V gene is TRBV2, the J gene TRBJ2-2, with 9 nucleotides matching TRBD2. The junction had 5 bases not matched to a gene; V was cut back by 2 bases and J by 4 bases. The CDR3 is 16 residues long. CDR1 is SNHLY and CDR2 is FYNNEI in the germline V gene. The CDR3 DNA sequence: TGTGCCAGCAGTGAAAGTCTAGCGGGATCCACCGGGGAGCTGTTTTTT. This sequence encodes CASSESLAGSTGELFF.

The genes are TRBV28 and TRBJ2-7; D is ambiguous. V lost 5 bases, J lost 5 bases, and 19 bases lay in between. Per the germline V gene, CDR1 is MDHEN and CDR2 is SYDVKM. The length of the CDR3 is 15 residues. The CDR3 DNA reads as TGTGCCAGCAGTCCCTTTGGGCTGAGGAGCCACGAGCAGTACTTC. It is translated as CASSPFGLRSHEQYF. The full variable domain, with the rest looked up from reference TRBV28 and TRBJ2-7, is DVKVTQSSRYLVKRTGEKVFLECVQDMDHENMFWYRQDPGLGLRLIYFSYDVKMKEKGDIPEGYSVSREKKERFSLILESASTNQTSMYLCASSPFGLRSHEQYFGPGTRLTVT.

V usage is TRBV5-1 and J usage is TRBJ2-5; TRBD2 agrees at 12 bases. The V gene's germline CDR1 is SGHRS and CDR2 YFSETQ. The CDR3 is 16 residues long. V gave up 1 base and J gave up 2 bases; unmatched junction bases: 3. The CDR3 reads CASSLPSGGEQETQYF. The CDR3 nucleotides are TGCGCCAGCAGCTTGCCTAGCGGGGGGGAGCAAGAGACCCAGTACTTC.

The rearrangement links TRBV2 to TRBJ1-4, with a tentative D call TRBD1 (5 bases). The germline V and J ends were trimmed by 8 bases and 1 base, with 11 bases remaining between them. CDR1 is SNHLY, CDR2 FYNNEI, per germline. The length of the CDR3 is 14 residues. CDR3 sequence: CASRVGGTNEKLFF. CDR3 coding DNA: TGTGCCAGCCGAGTCGGGGGAACTAATGAAAAACTGTTTTTT.

The chain carries TRBV5-1 and TRBJ2-3, with TRBD1 matching 11 bases. Trimming removed 2 bases from V and 4 bases from J; junction bases left unmatched: 9. The CDR3 covers 17 residues. CDR1 and CDR2 (germline): SGHRS, YFSETQ. The CDR3 nucleotides read TGCGCCAGCAGCTTCCTTGGACAGGGGGCGTTGGCAGATACGCAGTATTTT. Its protein is CASSFLGQGALADTQYF.